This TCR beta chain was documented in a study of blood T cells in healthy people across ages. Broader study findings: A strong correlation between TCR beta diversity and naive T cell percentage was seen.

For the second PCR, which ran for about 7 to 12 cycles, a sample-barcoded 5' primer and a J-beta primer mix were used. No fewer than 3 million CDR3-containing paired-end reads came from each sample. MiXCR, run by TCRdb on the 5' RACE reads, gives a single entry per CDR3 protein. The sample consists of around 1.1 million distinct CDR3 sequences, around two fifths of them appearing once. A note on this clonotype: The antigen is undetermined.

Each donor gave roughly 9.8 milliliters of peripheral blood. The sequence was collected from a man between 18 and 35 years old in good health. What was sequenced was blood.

The CDR3 protein is CASSQQGGANEKLFF. CDR3 sequence (DNA): TGCGCCAGCAGCCAACAGGGGGGGGCTAATGAAAAACTGTTTTTT. The rearrangement uses TRBV4-3 and TRBJ1-4; TRBD1 matches 7 bases. There are 15 residues in the CDR3. CDR1 and CDR2 from the germline V gene are LGHNA and YSLEER. Trimming took 2 bases from V and 3 from J; bases not matched to a gene: 3.